The text below deals with one TCR beta chain. Sequenced by immunoSEQ multiplex PCR; TCRdb stores in-frame clones only, minus some. This table has under 80,000 clones, 93% appearing once. CDR3 length: 16 amino acids. Trimming took off 2 bases at V and 3 bases at J, with 16 bases between the two ends. Germline V gives CDR1 LNHDA, CDR2 SQIVND (reference sequence). The data were taken from a study of control samples from healthy donors and cancer patients. The sequence was collected from a woman between 35 and 50 years old with lung cancer. Material for sequencing was PBMCs. The J gene is TRBJ2-5, the V gene TRBV19, with TRBD1 as a possible D gene (6 bases). CDR3 in amino acids: CASSIRAGAWEETQYF. CDR3 nucleotide sequence: TGTGCCAGTAGTATAAGGGCAGGGGCGTGGGAAGAGACCCAGTACTTC.